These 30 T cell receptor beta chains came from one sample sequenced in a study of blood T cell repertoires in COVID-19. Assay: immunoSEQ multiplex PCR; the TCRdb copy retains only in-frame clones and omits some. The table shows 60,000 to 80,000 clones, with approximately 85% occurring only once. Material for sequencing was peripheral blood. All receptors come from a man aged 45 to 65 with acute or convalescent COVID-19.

The CDR3 region is CASSQVGTGTRAHEQYV. CDR3 coding DNA: TGTGCCAGCAGCCAAGTTGGAACCGGGACTAGGGCCCACGAGCAGTACGTC. The rearrangement links TRBV4-2 to TRBJ2-7; 8 nucleotides agree with TRBD2. The J segment lost 5 bases and the V segment lost 1 base, leaving 13 bases of the junction unmatched. The CDR3 has 17 residues. Germline CDR1 is LGHNA and CDR2 is YNFKEQ.

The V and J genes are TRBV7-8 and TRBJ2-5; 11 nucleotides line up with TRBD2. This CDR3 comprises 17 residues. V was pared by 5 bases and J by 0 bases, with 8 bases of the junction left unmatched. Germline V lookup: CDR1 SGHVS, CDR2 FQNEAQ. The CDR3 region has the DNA TGTGCCAGCAGCCGCGGACTAGCGGGTACAAACCAAGAGACCCAGTACTTC. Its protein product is CASSRGLAGTNQETQYF.

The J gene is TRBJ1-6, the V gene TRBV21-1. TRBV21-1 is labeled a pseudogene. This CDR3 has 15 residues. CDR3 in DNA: TGTGCCAGCAGCAGAAGTGTGACTCTAATTCACCCCCTCCACTTT. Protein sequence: CASSRSVTLIHPLHF.

The CDR3 bases are TGCGCCAGCAGCTTGATTACAGGGGCGGATGGCTACACCTTC. Protein product: CASSLITGADGYTF. This sequence joins TRBV5-1 and TRBJ1-2; 7 nucleotides align to TRBD1. V gave up 1 base and J gave up 6 bases; unmatched junction bases: 6. The CDR3 covers 14 residues. CDR1 and CDR2 (germline): SGHRS, YFSETQ.

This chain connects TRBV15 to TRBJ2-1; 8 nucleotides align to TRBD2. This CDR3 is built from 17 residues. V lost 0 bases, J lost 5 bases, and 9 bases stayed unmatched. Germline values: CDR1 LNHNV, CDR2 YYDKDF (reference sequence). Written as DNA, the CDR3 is TGTGCCACCAGCAGAGATATCCAGCGGGGGCCACACAATGAGCAGTTCTTC. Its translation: CATSRDIQRGPHNEQFF.

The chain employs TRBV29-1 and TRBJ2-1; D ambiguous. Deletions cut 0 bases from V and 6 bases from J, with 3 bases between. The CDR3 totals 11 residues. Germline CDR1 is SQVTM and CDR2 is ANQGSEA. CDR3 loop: CSVEDFNEQFF. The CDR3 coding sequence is TGCAGCGTTGAAGACTTCAATGAGCAGTTCTTC.

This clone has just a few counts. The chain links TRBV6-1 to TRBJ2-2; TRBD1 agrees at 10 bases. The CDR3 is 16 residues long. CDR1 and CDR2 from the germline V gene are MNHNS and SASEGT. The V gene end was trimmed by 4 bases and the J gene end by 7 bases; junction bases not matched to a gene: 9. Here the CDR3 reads CASSAQTGGLGGELFF. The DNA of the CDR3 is TGTGCCAGCAGTGCCCAGACAGGGGGCTTGGGCGGGGAGCTGTTTTTT.

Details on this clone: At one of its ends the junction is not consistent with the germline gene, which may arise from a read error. CDR3 region: CASREEGARNTEAFF. CDR3 DNA sequence: TGTGCCAGCAGAGAAGAGGGGGCTCGGAACACTGAAGCTTTCTTT. The rearrangement joins TRBV6-1 to TRBJ1-1, with TRBD1 matching 7 bases. Germline assignment: CDR1 MNHNS and CDR2 SASEGT. The CDR3 has 15 residues.

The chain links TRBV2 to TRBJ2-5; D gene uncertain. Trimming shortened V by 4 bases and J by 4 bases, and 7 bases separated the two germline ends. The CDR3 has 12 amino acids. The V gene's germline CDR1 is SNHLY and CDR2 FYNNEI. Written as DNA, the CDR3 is TGTGCCAGCAGTGTAGTTACAGAGACCCAGTACTTC. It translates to CASSVVTETQYF.

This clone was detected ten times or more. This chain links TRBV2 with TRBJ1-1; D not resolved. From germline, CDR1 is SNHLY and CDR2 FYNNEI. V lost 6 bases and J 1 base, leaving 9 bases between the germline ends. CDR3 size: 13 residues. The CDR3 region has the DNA TGTGCCAGCAGCTCACAGAGGAACACTGAAGCTTTCTTT. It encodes CASSSQRNTEAFF. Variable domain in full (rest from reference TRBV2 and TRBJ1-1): EPEVTQTPSHQVTQMGQEVILRCVPISNHLYFYWYRQILGQKVEFLVSFYNNEISEKSEIFDDQFSVERPDGSNFTLKIRSTKLEDSAMYFCASSSQRNTEAFFGQGTRLTVV.

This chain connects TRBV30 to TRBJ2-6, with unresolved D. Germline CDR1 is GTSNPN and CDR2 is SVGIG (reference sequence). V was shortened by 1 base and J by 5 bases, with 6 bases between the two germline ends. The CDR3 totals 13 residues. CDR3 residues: CAWSETWANVLTF. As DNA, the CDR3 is TGTGCCTGGAGTGAAACTTGGGCCAACGTCCTGACTTTC.

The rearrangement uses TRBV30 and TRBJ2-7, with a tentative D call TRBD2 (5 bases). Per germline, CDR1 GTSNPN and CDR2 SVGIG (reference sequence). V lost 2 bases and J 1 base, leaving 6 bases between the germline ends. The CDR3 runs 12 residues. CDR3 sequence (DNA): TGTGCCTGGAGTCGGGGTTCCTACGAGCAGTACGTC. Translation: CAWSRGSYEQYV.

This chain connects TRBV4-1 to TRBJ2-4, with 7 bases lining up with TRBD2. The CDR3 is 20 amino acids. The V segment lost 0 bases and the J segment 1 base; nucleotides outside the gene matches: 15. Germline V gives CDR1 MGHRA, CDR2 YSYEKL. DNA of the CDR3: TGCGCCAGCAGCCAAGATCGGAGGGCCTCCCTGGGGGGGGCCAAAAACATTCAGTACTTC. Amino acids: CASSQDRRASLGGAKNIQYF.

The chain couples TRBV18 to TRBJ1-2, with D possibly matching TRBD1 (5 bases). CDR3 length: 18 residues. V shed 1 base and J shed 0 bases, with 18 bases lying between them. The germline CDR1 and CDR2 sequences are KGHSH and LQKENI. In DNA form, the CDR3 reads TGTGCCAGCTCACCACTCGATGCCAGGGAACCCTCTAACTATGGCTACACCTTC. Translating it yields CASSPLDAREPSNYGYTF. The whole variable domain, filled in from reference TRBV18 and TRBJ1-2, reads NAGVMQNPRHLVRRRGQEARLRCSPMKGHSHVYWYRQLPEEGLKFMVYLQKENIIDESGMPKERFSAEFPKEGPSILRIQQVVRGDSAAYFCASSPLDAREPSNYGYTFGSGTRLTVV.

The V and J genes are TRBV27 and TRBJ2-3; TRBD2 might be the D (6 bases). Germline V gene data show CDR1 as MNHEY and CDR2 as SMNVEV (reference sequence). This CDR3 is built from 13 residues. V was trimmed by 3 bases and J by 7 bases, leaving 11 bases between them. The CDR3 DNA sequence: TGTGCCAGCAGTTTCGGGGGTGTCTATACGCAGTATTTT. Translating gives CASSFGGVYTQYF.

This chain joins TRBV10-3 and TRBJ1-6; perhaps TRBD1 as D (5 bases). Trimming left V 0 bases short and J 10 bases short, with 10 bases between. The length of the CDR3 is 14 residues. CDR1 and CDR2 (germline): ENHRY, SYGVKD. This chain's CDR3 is CAISESGGESPLHF. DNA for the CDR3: TGTGCCATCAGTGAGTCTGGGGGGGAATCACCCCTCCACTTT.

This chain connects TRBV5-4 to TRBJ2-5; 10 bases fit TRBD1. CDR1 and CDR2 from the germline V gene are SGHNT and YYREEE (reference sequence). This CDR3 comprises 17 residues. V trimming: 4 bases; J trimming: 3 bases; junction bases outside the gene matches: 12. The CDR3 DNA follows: TGTGCCAGCAGCCGCGGACAGGGGGTGGAGGCGGAAGAGACCCAGTACTTC. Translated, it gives CASSRGQGVEAEETQYF.

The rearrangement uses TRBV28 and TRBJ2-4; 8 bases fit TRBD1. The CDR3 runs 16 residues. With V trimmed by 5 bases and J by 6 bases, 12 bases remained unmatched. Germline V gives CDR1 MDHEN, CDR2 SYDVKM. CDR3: CASSGQSPGGLNIQYF. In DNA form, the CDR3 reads TGTGCCAGCAGTGGGCAGAGTCCAGGGGGCCTAAACATTCAGTACTTC.

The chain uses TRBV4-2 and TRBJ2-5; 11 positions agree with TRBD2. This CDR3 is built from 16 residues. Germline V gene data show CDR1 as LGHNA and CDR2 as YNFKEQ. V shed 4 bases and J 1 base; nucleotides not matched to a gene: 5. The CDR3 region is CASSPGLADVQETQYF. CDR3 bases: TGTGCCAGCAGCCCGGGACTAGCGGATGTCCAAGAGACCCAGTACTTC.

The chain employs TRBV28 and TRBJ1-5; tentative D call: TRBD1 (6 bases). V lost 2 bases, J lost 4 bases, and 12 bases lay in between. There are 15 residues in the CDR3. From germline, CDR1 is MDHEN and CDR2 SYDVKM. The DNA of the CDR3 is TGTGCCAGCAGTTTAGAGCGGGGGCCGAATCAGCCCCAGCATTTT. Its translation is CASSLERGPNQPQHF.

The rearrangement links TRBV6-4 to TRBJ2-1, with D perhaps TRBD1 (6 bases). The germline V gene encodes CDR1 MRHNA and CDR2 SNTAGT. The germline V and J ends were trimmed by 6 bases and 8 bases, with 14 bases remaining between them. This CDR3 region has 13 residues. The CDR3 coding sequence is TGTGCCAGCAGCCTTCTAGGGGGAGATGAGCAGTTCTTC. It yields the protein CASSLLGGDEQFF.

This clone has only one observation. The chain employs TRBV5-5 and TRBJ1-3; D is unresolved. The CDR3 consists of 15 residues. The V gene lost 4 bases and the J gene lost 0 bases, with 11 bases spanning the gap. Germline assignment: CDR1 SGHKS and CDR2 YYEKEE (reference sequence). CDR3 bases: TGTGCCAGCAGCCAAAACAGATACTCTGGAAACACCATATATTTT. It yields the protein CASSQNRYSGNTIYF.

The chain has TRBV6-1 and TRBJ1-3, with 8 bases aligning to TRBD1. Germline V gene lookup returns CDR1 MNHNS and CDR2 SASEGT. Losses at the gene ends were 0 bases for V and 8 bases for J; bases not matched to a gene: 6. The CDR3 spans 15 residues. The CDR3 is CASSEATGGWYTIYF. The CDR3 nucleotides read TGTGCCAGCAGTGAAGCAACAGGGGGTTGGTACACCATATATTTT.

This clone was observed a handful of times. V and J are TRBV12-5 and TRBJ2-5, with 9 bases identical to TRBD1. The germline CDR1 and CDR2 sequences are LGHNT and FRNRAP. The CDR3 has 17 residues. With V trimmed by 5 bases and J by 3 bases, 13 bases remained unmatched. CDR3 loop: CASGQSRGTGTKETQYF. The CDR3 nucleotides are TGTGCTAGTGGTCAAAGCCGAGGGACAGGGACAAAAGAGACCCAGTACTTC.

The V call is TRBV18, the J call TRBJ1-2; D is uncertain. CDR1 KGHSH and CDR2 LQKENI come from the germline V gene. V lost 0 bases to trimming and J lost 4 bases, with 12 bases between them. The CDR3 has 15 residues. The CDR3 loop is CASSPPSARGYGYTF. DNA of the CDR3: TGTGCCAGCTCACCACCGTCAGCCAGAGGCTATGGCTACACCTTC.

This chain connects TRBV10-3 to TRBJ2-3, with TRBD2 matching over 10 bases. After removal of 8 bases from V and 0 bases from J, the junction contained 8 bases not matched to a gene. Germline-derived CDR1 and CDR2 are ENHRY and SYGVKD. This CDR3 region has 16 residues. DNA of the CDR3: TGTGCCATCGAGGGAGTAGCGGGGGGAAGCACAGATACGCAGTATTTT. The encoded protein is CAIEGVAGGSTDTQYF.

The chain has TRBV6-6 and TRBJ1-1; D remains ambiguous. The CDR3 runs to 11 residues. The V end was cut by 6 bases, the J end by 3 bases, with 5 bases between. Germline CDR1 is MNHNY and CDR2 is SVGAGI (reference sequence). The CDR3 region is CASRVDTEAFF. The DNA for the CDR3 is TGTGCCAGCAGGGTAGACACTGAAGCTTTCTTT.

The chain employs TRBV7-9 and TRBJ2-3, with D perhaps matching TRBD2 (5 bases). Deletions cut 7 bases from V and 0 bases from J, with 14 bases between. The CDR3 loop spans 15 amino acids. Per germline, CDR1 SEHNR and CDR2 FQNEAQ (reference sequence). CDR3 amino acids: CASIQKGSSTDTQYF. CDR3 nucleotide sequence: TGTGCCAGCATACAAAAAGGGAGTAGCACAGATACGCAGTATTTT.

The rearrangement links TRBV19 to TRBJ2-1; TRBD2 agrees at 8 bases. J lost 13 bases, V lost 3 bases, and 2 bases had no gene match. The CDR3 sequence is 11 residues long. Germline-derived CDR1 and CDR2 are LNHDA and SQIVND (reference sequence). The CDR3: CASSIGRAQFF. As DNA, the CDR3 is TGTGCCAGTAGTATCGGGAGGGCTCAGTTCTTC.

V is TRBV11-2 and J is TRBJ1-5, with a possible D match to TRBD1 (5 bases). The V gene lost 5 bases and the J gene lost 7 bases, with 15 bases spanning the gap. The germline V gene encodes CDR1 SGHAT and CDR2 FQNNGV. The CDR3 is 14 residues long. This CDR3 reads CASSQKGFEQPQHF. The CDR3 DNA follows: TGTGCCAGCAGCCAGAAGGGGTTTGAGCAGCCCCAGCATTTT.